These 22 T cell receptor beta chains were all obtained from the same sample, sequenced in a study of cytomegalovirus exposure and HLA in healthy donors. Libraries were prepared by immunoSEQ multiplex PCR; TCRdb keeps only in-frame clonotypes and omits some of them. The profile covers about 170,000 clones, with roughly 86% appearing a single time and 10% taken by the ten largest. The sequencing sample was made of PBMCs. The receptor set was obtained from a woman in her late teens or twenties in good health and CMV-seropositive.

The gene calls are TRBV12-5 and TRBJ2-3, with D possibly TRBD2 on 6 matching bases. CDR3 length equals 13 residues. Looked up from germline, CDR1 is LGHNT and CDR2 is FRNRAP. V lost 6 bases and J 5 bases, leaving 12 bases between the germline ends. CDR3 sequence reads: CASGSLAIDTQYF. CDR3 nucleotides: TGTGCTAGTGGCTCCCTAGCGATAGATACGCAGTATTTT.

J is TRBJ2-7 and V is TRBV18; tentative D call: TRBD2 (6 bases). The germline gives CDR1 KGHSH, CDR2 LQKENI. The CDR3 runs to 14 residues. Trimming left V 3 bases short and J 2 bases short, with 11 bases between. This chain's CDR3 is CASSPDYLTYEQYF. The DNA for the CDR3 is TGTGCCAGCTCACCGGACTACCTTACCTACGAGCAGTACTTC.

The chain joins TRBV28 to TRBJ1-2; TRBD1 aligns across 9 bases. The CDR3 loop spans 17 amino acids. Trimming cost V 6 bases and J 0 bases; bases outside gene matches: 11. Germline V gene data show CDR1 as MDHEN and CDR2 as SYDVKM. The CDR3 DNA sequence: TGTGCCAGCAGATCTTCAGGGACAGGGAAAACTAACTATGGCTACACCTTC. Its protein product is CASRSSGTGKTNYGYTF.

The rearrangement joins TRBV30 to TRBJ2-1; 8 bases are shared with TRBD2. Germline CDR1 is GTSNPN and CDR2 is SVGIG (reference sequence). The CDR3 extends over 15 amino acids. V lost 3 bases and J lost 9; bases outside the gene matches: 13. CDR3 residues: CAWSVKGLGLVEQFF. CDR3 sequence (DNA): TGTGCCTGGAGCGTCAAGGGACTAGGTCTCGTTGAGCAGTTCTTC. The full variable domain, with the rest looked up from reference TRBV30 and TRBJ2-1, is SQTIHQWPATLVQPVGSPLSLECTVEGTSNPNLYWYRQAAGRGLQLLFYSVGIGQISSEVPQNLSASRPQDRQFILSSKKLLLSDSGFYLCAWSVKGLGLVEQFFGPGTRLTVL.

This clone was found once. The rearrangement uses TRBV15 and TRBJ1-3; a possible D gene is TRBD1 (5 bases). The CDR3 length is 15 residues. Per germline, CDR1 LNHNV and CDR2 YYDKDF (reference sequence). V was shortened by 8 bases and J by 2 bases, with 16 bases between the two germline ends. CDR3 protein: CATGGRENPGNTIYF. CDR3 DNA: TGTGCCACCGGGGGTCGGGAGAACCCTGGAAACACCATATATTTT.

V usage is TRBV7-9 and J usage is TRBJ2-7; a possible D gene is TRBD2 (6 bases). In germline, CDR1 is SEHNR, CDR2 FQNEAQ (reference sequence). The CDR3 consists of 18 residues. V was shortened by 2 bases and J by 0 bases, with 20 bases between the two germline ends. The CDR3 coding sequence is TGTGCCAGCAGCTTACGGCCCGCGGGCGGGAAAAGCTCCTACGAGCAGTACTTC. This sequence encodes CASSLRPAGGKSSYEQYF.

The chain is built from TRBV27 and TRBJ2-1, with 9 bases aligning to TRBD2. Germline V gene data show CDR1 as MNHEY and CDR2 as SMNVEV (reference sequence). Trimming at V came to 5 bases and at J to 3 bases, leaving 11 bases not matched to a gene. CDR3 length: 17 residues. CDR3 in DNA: TGTGCCAGCAGTCCCCATAGGTTTAGCGGGAGCTACAATGAGCAGTTCTTC. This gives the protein CASSPHRFSGSYNEQFF.

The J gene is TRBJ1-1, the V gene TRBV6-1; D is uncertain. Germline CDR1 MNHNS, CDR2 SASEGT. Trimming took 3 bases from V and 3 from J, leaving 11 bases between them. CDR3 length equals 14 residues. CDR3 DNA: TGTGCCAGCAGTGAGACGTGGAGGGACACTGAAGCTTTCTTT. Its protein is CASSETWRDTEAFF.

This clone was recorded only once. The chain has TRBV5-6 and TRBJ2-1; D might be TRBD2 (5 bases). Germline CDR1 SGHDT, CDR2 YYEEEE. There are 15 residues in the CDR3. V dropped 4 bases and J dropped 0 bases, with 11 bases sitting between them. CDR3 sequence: CASSIATNSYNEQFF. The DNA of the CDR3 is TGTGCCAGCAGCATAGCGACCAACTCCTACAATGAGCAGTTCTTC.

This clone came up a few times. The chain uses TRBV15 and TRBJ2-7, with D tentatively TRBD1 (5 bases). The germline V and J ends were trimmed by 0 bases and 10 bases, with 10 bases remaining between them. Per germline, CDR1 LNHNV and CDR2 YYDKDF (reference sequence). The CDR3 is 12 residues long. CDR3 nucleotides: TGTGCCACCAGCAGAGATCAACAGGCCCAGTACTTC. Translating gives CATSRDQQAQYF. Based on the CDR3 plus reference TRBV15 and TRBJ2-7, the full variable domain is DAMVIQNPRYQVTQFGKPVTLSCSQTLNHNVMYWYQQKSSQAPKLLFHYYDKDFNNEADTPDNFQSRRPNTSFCFLDIRSPGLGDTAMYLCATSRDQQAQYFGPGTRLTVT.

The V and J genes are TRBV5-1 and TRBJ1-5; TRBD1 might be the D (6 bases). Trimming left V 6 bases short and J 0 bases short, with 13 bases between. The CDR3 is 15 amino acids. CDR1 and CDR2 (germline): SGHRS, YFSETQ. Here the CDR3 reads CASKRLTGSNQPQHF. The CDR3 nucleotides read TGCGCCAGCAAACGACTGACAGGTAGCAATCAGCCCCAGCATTTT.

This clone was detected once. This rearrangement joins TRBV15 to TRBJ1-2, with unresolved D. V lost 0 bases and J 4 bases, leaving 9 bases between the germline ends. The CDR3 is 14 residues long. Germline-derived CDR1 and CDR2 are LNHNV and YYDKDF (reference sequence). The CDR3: CATSRDLTAYGYTF. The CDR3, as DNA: TGTGCCACCAGCAGAGATCTTACAGCCTATGGCTACACCTTC.

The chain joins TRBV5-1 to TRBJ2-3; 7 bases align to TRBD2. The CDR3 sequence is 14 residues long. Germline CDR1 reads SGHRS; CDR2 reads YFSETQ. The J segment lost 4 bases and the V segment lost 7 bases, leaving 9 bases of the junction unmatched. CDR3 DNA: TGCGCCAGCTCAATACTAGCGCACGCAGATACGCAGTATTTT. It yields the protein CASSILAHADTQYF.

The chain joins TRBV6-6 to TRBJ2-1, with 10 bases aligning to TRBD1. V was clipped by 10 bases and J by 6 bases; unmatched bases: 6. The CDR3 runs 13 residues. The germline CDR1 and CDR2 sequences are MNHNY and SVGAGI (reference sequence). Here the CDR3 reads CANARTGGNEQFF. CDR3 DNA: TGTGCCAACGCCCGGACAGGGGGCAATGAGCAGTTCTTC.

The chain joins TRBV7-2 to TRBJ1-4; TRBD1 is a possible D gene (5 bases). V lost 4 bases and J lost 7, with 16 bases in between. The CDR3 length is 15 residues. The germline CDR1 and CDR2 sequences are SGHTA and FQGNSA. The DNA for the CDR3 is TGTGCCAGCAGCTGGAGGGGATTTCGGGCTGAAAAACTGTTTTTT. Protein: CASSWRGFRAEKLFF.

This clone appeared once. In DNA form, the CDR3 reads TGTGCCAGTAGTATTGGGCAAGGACTCTACGAGCAGTACTTC. Protein: CASSIGQGLYEQYF. The V call is TRBV19, the J call TRBJ2-7; tentatively, D is TRBD2 (5 bases). The V gene's germline CDR1 is LNHDA and CDR2 SQIVND (reference sequence). The CDR3 loop spans 14 amino acids. With 3 bases removed from V and 3 bases from J, the gap between germline ends came to 12 bases.

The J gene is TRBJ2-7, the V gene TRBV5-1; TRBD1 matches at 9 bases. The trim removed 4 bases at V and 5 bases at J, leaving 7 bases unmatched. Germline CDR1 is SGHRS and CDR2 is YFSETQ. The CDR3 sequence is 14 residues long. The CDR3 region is CASSPGQGTDEQYF. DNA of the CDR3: TGCGCCAGCAGCCCGGGACAGGGCACGGACGAGCAGTACTTC.

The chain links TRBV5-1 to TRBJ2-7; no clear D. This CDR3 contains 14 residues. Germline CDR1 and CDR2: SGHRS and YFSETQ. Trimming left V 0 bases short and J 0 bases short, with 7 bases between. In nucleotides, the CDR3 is TGCGCCAGCAGCTTGGAACATCCCTCCTACGAGCAGTACTTC. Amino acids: CASSLEHPSYEQYF.

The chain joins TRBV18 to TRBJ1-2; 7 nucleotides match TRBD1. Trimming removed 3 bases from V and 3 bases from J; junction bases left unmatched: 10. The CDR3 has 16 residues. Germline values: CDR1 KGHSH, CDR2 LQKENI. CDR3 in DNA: TGTGCCAGCTCACCCGGCGTCGCACAGGGGTACTATGGCTACACCTTC. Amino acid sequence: CASSPGVAQGYYGYTF.

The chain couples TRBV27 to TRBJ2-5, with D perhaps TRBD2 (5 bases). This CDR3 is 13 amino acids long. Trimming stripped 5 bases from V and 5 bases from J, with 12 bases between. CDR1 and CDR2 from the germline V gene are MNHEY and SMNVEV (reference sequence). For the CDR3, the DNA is TGTGCCAGCAGTGCGACTATTTTTGAGACCCAGTACTTC. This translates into CASSATIFETQYF.

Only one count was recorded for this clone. The DNA for the CDR3 is TGTGCCAGCAGTCCGGTCTGGGACACCTCCTACGAGCAGTACTTC. Translation: CASSPVWDTSYEQYF. V gene TRBV6-1 combines with J gene TRBJ2-7, with D perhaps TRBD1 (6 bases). The germline V gene has CDR1 MNHNS and CDR2 SASEGT. The CDR3 is 15 amino acids. V lost 5 bases, J lost 0 bases, and 14 bases lay in between.

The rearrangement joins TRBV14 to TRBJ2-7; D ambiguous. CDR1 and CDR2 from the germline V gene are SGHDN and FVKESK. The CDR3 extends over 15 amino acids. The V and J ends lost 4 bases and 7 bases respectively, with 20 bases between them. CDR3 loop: CASSRQAWILREQYF. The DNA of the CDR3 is TGTGCCAGCAGCCGCCAAGCATGGATACTACGGGAGCAGTACTTC.